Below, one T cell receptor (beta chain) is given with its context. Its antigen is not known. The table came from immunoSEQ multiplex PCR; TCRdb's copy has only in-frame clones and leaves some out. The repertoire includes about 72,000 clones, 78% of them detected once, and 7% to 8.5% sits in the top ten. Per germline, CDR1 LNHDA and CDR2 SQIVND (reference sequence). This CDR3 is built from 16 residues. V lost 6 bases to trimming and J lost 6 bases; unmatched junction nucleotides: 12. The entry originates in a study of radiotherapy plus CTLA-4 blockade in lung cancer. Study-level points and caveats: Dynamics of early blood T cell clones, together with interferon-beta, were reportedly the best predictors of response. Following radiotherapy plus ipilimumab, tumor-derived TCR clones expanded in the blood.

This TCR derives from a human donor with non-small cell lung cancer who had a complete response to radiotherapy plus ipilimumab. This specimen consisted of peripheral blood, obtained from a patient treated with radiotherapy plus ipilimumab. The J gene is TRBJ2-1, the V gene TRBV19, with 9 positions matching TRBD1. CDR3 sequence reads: CASRQTGTGIGNEQFF. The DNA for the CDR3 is TGTGCCAGTAGACAGACCGGGACAGGGATTGGCAATGAGCAGTTCTTC.